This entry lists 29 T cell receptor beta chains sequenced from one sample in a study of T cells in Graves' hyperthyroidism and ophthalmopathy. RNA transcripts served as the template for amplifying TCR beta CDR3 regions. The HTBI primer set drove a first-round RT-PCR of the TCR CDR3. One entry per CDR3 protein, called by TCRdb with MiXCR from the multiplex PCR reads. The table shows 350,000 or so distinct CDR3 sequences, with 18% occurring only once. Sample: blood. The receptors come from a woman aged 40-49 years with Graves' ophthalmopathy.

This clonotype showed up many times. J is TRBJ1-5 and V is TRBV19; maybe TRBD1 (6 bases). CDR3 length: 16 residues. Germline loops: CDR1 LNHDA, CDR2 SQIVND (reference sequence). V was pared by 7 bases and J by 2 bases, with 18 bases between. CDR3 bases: TGTGCCAGTACCCTCGTCGGGGGGCGAGGCAATCAGCCCCAGCATTTT. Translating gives CASTLVGGRGNQPQHF.

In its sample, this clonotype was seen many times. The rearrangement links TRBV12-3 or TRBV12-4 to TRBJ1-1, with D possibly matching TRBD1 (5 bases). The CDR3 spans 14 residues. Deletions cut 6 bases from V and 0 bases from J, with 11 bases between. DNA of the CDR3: TGTGCCAGCAGCTGGACAAGCTTGAACACTGAAGCTTTCTTT. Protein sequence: CASSWTSLNTEAFF.

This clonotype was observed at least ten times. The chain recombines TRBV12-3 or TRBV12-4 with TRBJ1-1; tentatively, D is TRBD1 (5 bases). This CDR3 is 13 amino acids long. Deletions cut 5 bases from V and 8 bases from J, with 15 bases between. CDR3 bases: TGTGCCAGCAGTGGGGACTCTCCGAAGGAAGCTTTCTTT. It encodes CASSGDSPKEAFF.

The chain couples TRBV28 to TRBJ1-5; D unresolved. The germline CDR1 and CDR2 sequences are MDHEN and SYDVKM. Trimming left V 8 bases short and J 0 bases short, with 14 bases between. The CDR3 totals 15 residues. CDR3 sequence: CASRPDWYSNQPQHF. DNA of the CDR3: TGTGCCAGCCGGCCGGACTGGTATAGCAATCAGCCCCAGCATTTT. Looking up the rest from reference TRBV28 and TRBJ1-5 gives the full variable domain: DVKVTQSSRYLVKRTGEKVFLECVQDMDHENMFWYRQDPGLGLRLIYFSYDVKMKEKGDIPEGYSVSREKKERFSLILESASTNQTSMYLCASRPDWYSNQPQHFGDGTRLSIL.

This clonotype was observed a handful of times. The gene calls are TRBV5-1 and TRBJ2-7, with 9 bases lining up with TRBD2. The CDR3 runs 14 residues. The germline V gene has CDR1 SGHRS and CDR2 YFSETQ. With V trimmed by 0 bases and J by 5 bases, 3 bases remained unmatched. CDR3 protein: CASSLVGLADEQYF. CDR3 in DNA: TGCGCCAGCAGCTTGGTGGGACTAGCAGACGAGCAGTACTTC.

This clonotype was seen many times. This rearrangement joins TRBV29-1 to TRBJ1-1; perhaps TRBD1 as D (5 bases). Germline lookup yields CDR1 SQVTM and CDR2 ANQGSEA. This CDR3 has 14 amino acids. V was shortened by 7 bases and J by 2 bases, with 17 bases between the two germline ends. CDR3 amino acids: CSGTQGNGNTEAFF. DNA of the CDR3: TGCAGCGGTACCCAGGGTAATGGAAACACTGAAGCTTTCTTT.

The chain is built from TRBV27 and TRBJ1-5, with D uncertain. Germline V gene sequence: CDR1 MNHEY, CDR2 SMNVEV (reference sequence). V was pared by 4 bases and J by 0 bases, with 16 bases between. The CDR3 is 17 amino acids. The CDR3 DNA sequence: TGTGCCAGCAGTTCCGTCCCCCCCGGGTATAGCAATCAGCCCCAGCATTTT. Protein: CASSSVPPGYSNQPQHF.

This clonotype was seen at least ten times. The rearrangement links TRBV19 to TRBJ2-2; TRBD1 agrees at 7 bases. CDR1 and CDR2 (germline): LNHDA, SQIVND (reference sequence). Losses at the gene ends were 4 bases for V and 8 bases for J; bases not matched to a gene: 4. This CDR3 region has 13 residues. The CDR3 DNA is TGTGCCAGTAGTAACAGGGGCGCGGGGGAGCTGTTTTTT. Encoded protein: CASSNRGAGELFF.

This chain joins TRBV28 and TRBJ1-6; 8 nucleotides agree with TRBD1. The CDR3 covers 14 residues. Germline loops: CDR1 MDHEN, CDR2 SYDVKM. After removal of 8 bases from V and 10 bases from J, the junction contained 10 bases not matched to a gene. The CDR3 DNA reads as TGTGCCAGCCGGTTCGCGGGACAGGTCTCACCCCTCCACTTT. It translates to CASRFAGQVSPLHF.

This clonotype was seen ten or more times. Here the CDR3 reads CASSFLLEIETAYYGYTF. CDR3 in DNA: TGTGCCAGCAGTTTTTTGCTTGAGATTGAGACAGCCTACTATGGCTACACCTTC. The chain uses TRBV28 and TRBJ1-2; possible D gene TRBD1, 5 bases. Trimming removed 3 bases at V and 3 bases at J, with 23 bases between. Per germline, CDR1 MDHEN and CDR2 SYDVKM. The CDR3 loop spans 18 amino acids.

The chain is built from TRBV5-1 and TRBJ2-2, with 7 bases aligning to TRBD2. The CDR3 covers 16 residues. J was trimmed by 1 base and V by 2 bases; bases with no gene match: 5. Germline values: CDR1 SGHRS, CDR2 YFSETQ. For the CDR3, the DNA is TGCGCCAGCAGCTTTCCAGCGGGACTGAACACCGGGGAGCTGTTTTTT. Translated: CASSFPAGLNTGELFF.

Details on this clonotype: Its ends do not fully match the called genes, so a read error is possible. DNA for the CDR3: TGCGCCAGCAGCTTGGCCGGAAGCGGGAGCTCCCACGAGCAGTACTTC. The encoded protein is CASSLAGSGSSHEQYF. This chain links TRBV5-1 with TRBJ2-7; 8 bases match TRBD2. CDR3 length: 16 amino acids. CDR1 is SGHRS, CDR2 YFSETQ, per germline. Together with reference TRBV5-1 and TRBJ2-7, the CDR3 gives the full variable domain: KAGVTQTPRYLIKTRGQQVTLSCSPISGHRSVSWYQQTPGQGLQFLFEYFSETQRNKGNFPGRFSGRQFSNSRSEMNVSTLELGDSALYLCASSLAGSGSSHEQYFGPGTRLTVT.

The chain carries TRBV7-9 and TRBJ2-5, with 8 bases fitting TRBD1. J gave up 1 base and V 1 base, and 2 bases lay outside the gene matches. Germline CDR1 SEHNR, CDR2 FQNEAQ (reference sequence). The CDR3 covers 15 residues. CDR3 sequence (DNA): TGTGCCAGCAGCTTAGGACAGGGGTTCCAAGAGACCCAGTACTTC. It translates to CASSLGQGFQETQYF.

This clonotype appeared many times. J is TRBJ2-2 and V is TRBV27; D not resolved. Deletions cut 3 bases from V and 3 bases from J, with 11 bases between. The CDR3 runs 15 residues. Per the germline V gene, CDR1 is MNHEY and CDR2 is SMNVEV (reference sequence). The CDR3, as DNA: TGTGCCAGCAGTTTGATCAACAGATACACCGGGGAGCTGTTTTTT. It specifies CASSLINRYTGELFF.

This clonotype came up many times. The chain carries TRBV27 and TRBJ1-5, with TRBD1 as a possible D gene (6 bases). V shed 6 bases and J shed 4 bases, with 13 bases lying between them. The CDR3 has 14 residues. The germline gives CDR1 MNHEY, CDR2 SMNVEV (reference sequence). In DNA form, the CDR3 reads TGTGCCAGCAGAGCAGGGGAATGGAATCAGCCCCAGCATTTT. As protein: CASRAGEWNQPQHF.

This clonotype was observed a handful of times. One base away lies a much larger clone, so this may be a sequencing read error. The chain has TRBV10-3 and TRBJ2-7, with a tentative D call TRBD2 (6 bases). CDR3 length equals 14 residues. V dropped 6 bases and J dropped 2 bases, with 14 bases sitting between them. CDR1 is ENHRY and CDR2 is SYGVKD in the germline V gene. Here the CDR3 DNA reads TGTGCCATCAGACCATGGGAGGTTACCTACGAGCAGTACTTC. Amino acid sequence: CAIRPWEVTYEQYF.

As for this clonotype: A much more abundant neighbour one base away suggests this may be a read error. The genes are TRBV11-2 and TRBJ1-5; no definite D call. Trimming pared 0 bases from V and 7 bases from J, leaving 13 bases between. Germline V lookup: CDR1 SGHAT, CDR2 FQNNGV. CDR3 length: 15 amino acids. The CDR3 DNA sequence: TGTGCCAGCAGCTTAGAAGCGGCTTCTGGGCAGCCCCAGCATTTT. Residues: CASSLEAASGQPQHF.

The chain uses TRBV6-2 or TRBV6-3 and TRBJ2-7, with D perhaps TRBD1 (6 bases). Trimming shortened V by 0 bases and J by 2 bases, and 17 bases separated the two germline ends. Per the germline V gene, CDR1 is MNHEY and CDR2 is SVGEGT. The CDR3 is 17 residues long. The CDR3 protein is CASSYSDTGTLAYEQYF. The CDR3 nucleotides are TGTGCCAGCAGTTACTCGGACACCGGGACATTGGCCTACGAGCAGTACTTC.

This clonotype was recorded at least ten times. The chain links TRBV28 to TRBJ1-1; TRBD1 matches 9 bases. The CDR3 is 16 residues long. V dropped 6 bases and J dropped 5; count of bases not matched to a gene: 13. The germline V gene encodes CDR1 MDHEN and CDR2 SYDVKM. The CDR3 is CASRRDREFWVTEAFF. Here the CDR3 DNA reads TGTGCCAGCAGGAGGGACAGGGAGTTTTGGGTTACTGAAGCTTTCTTT.

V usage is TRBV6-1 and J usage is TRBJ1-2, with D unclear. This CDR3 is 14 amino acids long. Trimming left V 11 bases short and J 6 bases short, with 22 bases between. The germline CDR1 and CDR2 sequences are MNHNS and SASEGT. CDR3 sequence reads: CACALDGGFDGYTF. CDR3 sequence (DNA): TGTGCCTGCGCCTTAGACGGAGGTTTTGATGGCTACACCTTC.

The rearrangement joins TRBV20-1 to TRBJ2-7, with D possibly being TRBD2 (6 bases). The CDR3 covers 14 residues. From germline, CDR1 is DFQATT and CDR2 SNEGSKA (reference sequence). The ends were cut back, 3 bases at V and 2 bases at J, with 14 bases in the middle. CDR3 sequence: CSARSGRLPYEQYF. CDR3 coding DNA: TGCAGTGCTAGGTCGGGGAGGCTTCCCTACGAGCAGTACTTC.

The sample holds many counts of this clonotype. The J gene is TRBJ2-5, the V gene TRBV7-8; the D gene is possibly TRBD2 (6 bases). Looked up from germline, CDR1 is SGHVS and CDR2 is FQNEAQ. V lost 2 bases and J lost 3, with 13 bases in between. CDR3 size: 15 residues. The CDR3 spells CASSLPGVGKETQYF. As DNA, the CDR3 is TGTGCCAGCAGCTTACCGGGGGTTGGGAAAGAGACCCAGTACTTC.

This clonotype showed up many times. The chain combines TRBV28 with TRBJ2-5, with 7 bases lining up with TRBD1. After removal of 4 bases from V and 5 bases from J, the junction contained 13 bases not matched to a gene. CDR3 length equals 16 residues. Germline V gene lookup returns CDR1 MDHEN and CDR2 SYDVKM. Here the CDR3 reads CASSSGQTQLAETQYF. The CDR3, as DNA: TGTGCCAGCAGTTCGGGACAGACCCAATTAGCGGAGACCCAGTACTTC.

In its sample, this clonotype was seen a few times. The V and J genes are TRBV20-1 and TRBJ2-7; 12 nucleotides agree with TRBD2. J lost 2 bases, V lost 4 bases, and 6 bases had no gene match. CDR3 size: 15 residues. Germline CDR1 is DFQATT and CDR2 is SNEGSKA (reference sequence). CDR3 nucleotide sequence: TGCAGTGCTATTCCTAGCGGGAGGGAGCCCTACGAGCAGTACTTC. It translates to CSAIPSGREPYEQYF.

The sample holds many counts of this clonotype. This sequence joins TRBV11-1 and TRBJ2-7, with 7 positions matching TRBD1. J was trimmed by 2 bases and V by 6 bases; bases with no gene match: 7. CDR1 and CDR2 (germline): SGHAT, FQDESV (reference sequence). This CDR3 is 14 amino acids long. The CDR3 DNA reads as TGTGCCAGCAGGAAGACAGGGCTTGCCTACGAGCAGTACTTC. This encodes CASRKTGLAYEQYF. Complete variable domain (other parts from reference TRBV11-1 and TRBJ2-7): EAEVAQSPRYKITEKSQAVAFWCDPISGHATLYWYRQILGQGPELLVQFQDESVVDDSQLPKDRFSAERLKGVDSTLKIQPAELGDSAMYLCASRKTGLAYEQYFGPGTRLTVT.

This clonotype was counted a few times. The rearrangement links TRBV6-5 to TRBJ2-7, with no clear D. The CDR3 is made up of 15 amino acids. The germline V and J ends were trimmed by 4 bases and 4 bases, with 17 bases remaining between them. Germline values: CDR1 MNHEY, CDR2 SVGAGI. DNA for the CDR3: TGTGCCAGCAGTTTAGGCCCGCAGCAAAGGTACGAGCAGTACTTC. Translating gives CASSLGPQQRYEQYF.

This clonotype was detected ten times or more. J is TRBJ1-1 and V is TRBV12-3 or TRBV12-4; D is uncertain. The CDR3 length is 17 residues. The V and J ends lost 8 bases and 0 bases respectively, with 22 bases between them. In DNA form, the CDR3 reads TGTGCCAGCGGACCCTCGGGAGGCAGGCGGCTGAACACTGAAGCTTTCTTT. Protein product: CASGPSGGRRLNTEAFF.

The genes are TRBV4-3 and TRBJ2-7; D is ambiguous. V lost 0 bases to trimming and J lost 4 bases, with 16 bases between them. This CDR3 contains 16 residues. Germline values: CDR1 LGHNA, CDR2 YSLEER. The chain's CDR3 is CASSQDASVGSYEQYF. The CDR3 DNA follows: TGCGCCAGCAGCCAAGATGCGTCGGTAGGGTCATACGAGCAGTACTTC.

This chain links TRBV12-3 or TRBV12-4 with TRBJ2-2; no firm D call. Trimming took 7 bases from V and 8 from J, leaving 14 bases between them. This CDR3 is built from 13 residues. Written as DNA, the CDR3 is TGTGCCAGCACCCAAATAGCCGGTGGGGAGCTGTTTTTT. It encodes CASTQIAGGELFF.